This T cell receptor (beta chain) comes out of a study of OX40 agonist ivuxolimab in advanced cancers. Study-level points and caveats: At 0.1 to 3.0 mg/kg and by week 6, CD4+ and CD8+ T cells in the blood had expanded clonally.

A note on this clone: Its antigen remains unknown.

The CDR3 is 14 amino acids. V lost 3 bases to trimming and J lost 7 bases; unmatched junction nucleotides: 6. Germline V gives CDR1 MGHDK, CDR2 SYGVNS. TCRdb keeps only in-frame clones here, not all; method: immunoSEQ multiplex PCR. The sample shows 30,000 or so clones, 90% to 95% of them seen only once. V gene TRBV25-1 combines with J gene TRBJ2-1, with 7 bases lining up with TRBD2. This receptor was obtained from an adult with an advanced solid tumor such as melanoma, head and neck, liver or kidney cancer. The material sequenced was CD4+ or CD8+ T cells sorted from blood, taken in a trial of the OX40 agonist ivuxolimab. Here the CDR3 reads CASSDWGGRNEQFF. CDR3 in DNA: TGTGCCAGCAGTGATTGGGGGGGAAGGAATGAGCAGTTCTTC.